What follows are 17 T cell receptor beta chains derived from one specimen sequenced in a study (dated by TCRdb to 2014 to 2015). Tregs were isolated as CD4+CD25+CD127-/low cells. Libraries were constructed by 5' RACE. Instrument on record: Illumina MiSeq. TCRdb reprocessed the public reads (quality trimming at Q25 with fastp, clone calling with MiXCR) and kept in-frame beta chains. Rows with one shared CDR3 protein collapse into an entry with the most common genes and DNA. The sample has around 30,000 distinct CDR3 sequences on record, 25% to 30% of them singletons. Less than 2.5% of the sample comes from the top ten. Sequenced material: tumor-infiltrating Tregs sorted from the breast tumor. Receptor source: a female donor with breast cancer.

The CDR3 protein is CASSPQRRQPQHF. The CDR3, as DNA: TGCGCCAGCAGCCCACAGCGGAGACAGCCCCAGCATTTT. The chain recombines TRBV5-1 with TRBJ1-5; D ambiguous. Germline values: CDR1 SGHRS, CDR2 YFSETQ. The V gene lost 4 bases and the J gene lost 7 bases, with 12 bases spanning the gap. The CDR3 covers 13 residues.

The chain recombines TRBV7-2 with TRBJ2-7, with TRBD2 matching over 10 bases. The CDR3 loop spans 17 amino acids. The V gene end was trimmed by 5 bases and the J gene end by 1 base; junction bases not matched to a gene: 11. Germline CDR1 is SGHTA and CDR2 is FQGNSA. This CDR3 is CASSNRAVTSGSYEQYF. The CDR3 nucleotides are TGTGCCAGCAGCAACCGCGCTGTGACTAGCGGGTCCTACGAGCAGTACTTC. Supplemented by reference TRBV7-2 and TRBJ2-7, the full variable domain reads GAGVSQSPSNKVTEKGKDVELRCDPISGHTALYWYRQSLGQGLEFLIYFQGNSAPDKSGLPSDRFSAERTGGSVSTLTIQRTQQEDSAVYLCASSNRAVTSGSYEQYFGPGTRLTVT.

This clonotype was recorded a few times. V is TRBV30 and J is TRBJ2-7; D might be TRBD1 (6 bases). The CDR3 consists of 13 residues. CDR1 is GTSNPN and CDR2 is SVGIG in the germline V gene (reference sequence). The V and J ends lost 2 bases and 6 bases respectively, with 14 bases between them. CDR3 in amino acids: CAWSQGFGGEQYF. The CDR3 DNA reads as TGTGCCTGGAGTCAGGGGTTTGGGGGCGAGCAGTACTTC. Supplemented by reference TRBV30 and TRBJ2-7, the full variable domain reads SQTIHQWPATLVQPVGSPLSLECTVEGTSNPNLYWYRQAAGRGLQLLFYSVGIGQISSEVPQNLSASRPQDRQFILSSKKLLLSDSGFYLCAWSQGFGGEQYFGPGTRLTVT.

The chain combines TRBV11-2 with TRBJ1-2, with 7 nucleotides matching TRBD1. This CDR3 has 16 amino acids. With 7 bases clipped from V and 5 bases from J, the junction kept 16 bases outside the gene matches. CDR1 and CDR2 from the germline V gene are SGHAT and FQNNGV. CDR3 protein: CASNLASDRQAYGYTF. Here the CDR3 DNA reads TGTGCCAGCAACTTGGCCTCGGACAGGCAAGCATATGGCTACACCTTC.

This clonotype was recorded many times. The rearrangement joins TRBV5-1 to TRBJ1-1; TRBD1 might be the D (6 bases). The CDR3 runs to 17 residues. Germline V gene data show CDR1 as SGHRS and CDR2 as YFSETQ. The V gene lost 4 bases and the J gene lost 1 base, with 20 bases spanning the gap. Here the CDR3 reads CASSAGGPLDRNTEAFF. Here the CDR3 DNA reads TGCGCCAGCAGCGCGGGGGGGCCCCTGGACAGGAACACTGAAGCTTTCTTT.

This clonotype occurred a few times. A clone one base away is much larger, so this may be a read error. The chain employs TRBV12-3 or TRBV12-4 and TRBJ2-1; 9 bases line up with TRBD2. Germline trimming cut 7 bases from V and 4 bases from J; bases unmatched to any gene: 14. This CDR3 has 17 amino acids. The CDR3 loop reads CASTGTSRGGGYNEQFF. CDR3 coding DNA: TGTGCCAGCACCGGGACTAGCAGGGGAGGGGGGTACAATGAGCAGTTCTTC.

This chain uses TRBV11-2 with TRBJ2-7; a weak D match, TRBD1 (5 bases). CDR1 SGHAT and CDR2 FQNNGV come from the germline V gene. With 6 bases removed from V and 2 bases from J, the gap between germline ends came to 11 bases. CDR3 length equals 13 residues. CDR3 sequence: CASSLRETYEQYF. The CDR3 DNA reads TGTGCCAGCAGTCTCAGGGAAACCTACGAGCAGTACTTC.

This clonotype was seen a few times. A read error is possible here, since a much larger clone lies one base away. V gene TRBV24-1 combines with J gene TRBJ2-1; the match to TRBD1 covers 7 bases. The CDR3 contains 14 residues. The germline V gene encodes CDR1 KGHDR and CDR2 SFDVKD. The DNA for the CDR3 is TGTACCACCAGTGACCCAGGGGGTCACAATGAGCAGTTCTTC. Its translation is CTTSDPGGHNEQFF.

This clonotype was detected many times. V usage is TRBV7-3 and J usage is TRBJ2-1; D gene ambiguous. CDR1 SGHTA and CDR2 FQGTGA come from the germline V gene. Trimming took off 5 bases at V and 0 bases at J, with 11 bases between the two ends. The length of the CDR3 is 15 residues. The CDR3 sequence: CASSLGSSSYNEQFF. In DNA form, the CDR3 reads TGTGCCAGCAGCCTAGGTTCTAGCTCCTACAATGAGCAGTTCTTC. Looking up the rest from reference TRBV7-3 and TRBJ2-1 gives the full variable domain: GAGVSQTPSNKVTEKGKYVELRCDPISGHTALYWYRQSLGQGPEFLIYFQGTGAADDSGLPNDRFFAVRPEGSVSTLKIQRTERGDSAVYLCASSLGSSSYNEQFFGPGTRLTVL.

The chain uses TRBV12-3 or TRBV12-4 and TRBJ1-5, with D possibly matching TRBD1 (6 bases). Trimming pared 5 bases from V and 4 bases from J, leaving 12 bases between. The length of the CDR3 is 14 residues. The CDR3 is CASSLGQRNQPQHF. The DNA for the CDR3 is TGTGCCAGCAGTCTCGGACAGCGGAATCAGCCCCAGCATTTT.

A note on this clonotype: With a much larger clone just one base away, this may be a read error. This chain links TRBV4-1 with TRBJ1-5, with a weak D call TRBD1 (5 bases). V lost 0 bases to trimming and J lost 6 bases, with 12 bases between them. Germline loops: CDR1 MGHRA, CDR2 YSYEKL. The CDR3 is made up of 15 amino acids. This CDR3 reads CASSQDAAGFQPQHF. The CDR3 DNA reads as TGCGCCAGCAGCCAAGATGCGGCAGGGTTTCAGCCCCAGCATTTT.

The chain recombines TRBV20-1 with TRBJ2-2; 7 bases fit TRBD2. The junction had 14 bases not matched to a gene; V was cut back by 6 bases and J by 4 bases. The CDR3 extends over 16 amino acids. The germline CDR1 and CDR2 sequences are DFQATT and SNEGSKA (reference sequence). CDR3 protein: CSAPALAEAITGELFF. The CDR3 DNA sequence: TGCAGTGCGCCCGCCCTAGCGGAAGCAATCACCGGGGAGCTGTTTTTT.

This clonotype occurred once. At one boundary the junction diverges from the germline segment, which might be a read error. The V and J genes are TRBV13 and TRBJ2-1; possibly TRBD1 or TRBD2 for D (5 bases each). CDR1 PRHDT and CDR2 FYEKMQ come from the germline V gene (reference sequence). The CDR3 is made up of 12 amino acids. CDR3: CASSLRGDEQIF. For the CDR3, the DNA is TGTGCCAGCAGCTTGAGAGGGGATGAGCAGATCTTC.

V and J are TRBV19 and TRBJ1-1; no clear D. Germline CDR1 is LNHDA and CDR2 is SQIVND (reference sequence). V lost 5 bases to trimming and J lost 2 bases, with 21 bases between them. The CDR3 has 17 amino acids. The CDR3 spells CASSVLPSGRANTEAFF. The CDR3 bases are TGTGCCAGTAGTGTCTTACCGTCGGGCAGAGCAAACACTGAAGCTTTCTTT.

The chain joins TRBV6-5 to TRBJ1-6, with 9 nucleotides matching TRBD1. The CDR3 is made up of 18 amino acids. V shed 4 bases, J shed 7 bases, and the junction held 14 bases outside the gene matches. Germline lookup yields CDR1 MNHEY and CDR2 SVGAGI. The CDR3 DNA follows: TGTGCCAGCAGTTTAAGCCGACAGGGGGGCCCTTGGAATTCACCCCTCCACTTT. It translates to CASSLSRQGGPWNSPLHF.

The rearrangement links TRBV7-2 to TRBJ1-5; D call uncertain. Germline V gene data show CDR1 as SGHTA and CDR2 as FQGNSA. This CDR3 region has 12 residues. Trimming pared 5 bases from V and 3 bases from J, leaving 5 bases between. In nucleotides, the CDR3 is TGTGCCAGCAGCCCACACAATCAGCCCCAGCATTTT. Its protein is CASSPHNQPQHF.

A few counts support this clonotype. This chain's CDR3 is CASRLTGADQPQHF. Here the CDR3 DNA reads TGTGCCAGCAGACTTACAGGGGCGGATCAGCCCCAGCATTTT. The chain joins TRBV19 to TRBJ1-5; 7 bases agree with TRBD1. The germline V gene has CDR1 LNHDA and CDR2 SQIVND (reference sequence). CDR3 length equals 14 residues. V shed 9 bases, J shed 5 bases, and the junction held 10 bases outside the gene matches.